This entry features one TCR beta chain sequence. Its cognate antigen has yet to be identified. Per-nucleotide qualities are absent, and no much larger clonotype sits a single base away. These data belong to a study of blood T cell repertoires in COVID-19 (dated by TCRdb to about 2020). At the level of the whole study: Samples covering the acute and convalescent phases of COVID-19 were provided by collaborators in the United States, Italy and Spain. The prospective study material was composed of cDNA or gDNA derived from T cells, B-cell-depleted T cells, or PBMCs. Deeply sampled blood TCRbeta repertoires from subjects exposed to, actively infected with, or recovered from COVID-19 were included in the dataset. The repertoires were released in a freely available public database meant as a resource for research on the immune response to SARS-CoV-2. Samples were obtained from the ongoing ImmuneRACE study (first 160 participants) and from 1,254 subjects provided by 6 global collaborators. The sample metadata nearly always contained a de-identified subject ID, COVID-19 status, age in years and sex. Where HLA class I and class II types were available, the types were taken from metadata supplied by the sample provider, not from assay-based typing. Overall study results and their limits: Clinical and demographic metadata were provided uncurated, with the amount varying by source and participant.

The immunoSEQ Assay, a bias-controlled multiplex PCR, was used to amplify TCRbeta CDR3 regions from genomic DNA. In the paper's pipeline: The number of nucleated cells in each sample was estimated by amplification of reference gene primers within the assay. To quantify the absolute abundance of each unique TCRbeta CDR3 rearrangement, sequence reads were collapsed and filtered. For each sample, productive Simpson clonality was calculated as the square root of Simpson's diversity index across productive rearrangements. TCRdb mirrors the immuneACCESS table, restricted to in-frame sequences. Some clones are absent from its copies; in checked studies, under half trace to an unresolved V gene, and the reason for the others is unknown. V and J calls and clone size come straight from that table; D and trimming were deduced from the DNA. The sample table holds about 29,000 clones, of which 70% to 90% were seen once. In total, the top ten clones hold approximately 24% of the sample.

Collaborating institutions collected whole blood in K2EDTA tubes following their own protocols. For TCRbeta analysis, collaborators shipped samples as frozen whole blood, isolated PBMCs, or DNA extracted from either of those sample types. CDR1 and CDR2, looked up from the germline V gene, are LGHNA and YNFKEQ. At the junction V is shortened by 0 bases and J by 7 bases, with 10 bases in between. The CDR3 has 15 amino acids, counting the end cysteine and phenylalanine. Just CDR3 DNA is preserved here, 45 bases in frame from base 1. Specimen: peripheral blood. The sequence came from a human donor with active COVID-19. The donor label of this sample is uncertain. This receptor chain uses TRBV4-2 and TRBJ1-6; there is no confident call for the D gene. This receptor has the CDR3 CASSQDHARNSPLHF. The sequence in DNA is TGTGCCAGCAGCCAAGATCACGCGAGGAATTCACCCCTCCACTTT.